These T cell receptor beta chains were read from a single sample in a study of blood T cell repertoires in COVID-19. Produced via immunoSEQ multiplex PCR; TCRdb's table is partial and in-frame only. Of tens of thousands of clones detected, around 91% appear once; the ten largest clones hold about 3.4%. Sequencing was carried out using peripheral blood. Every receptor here comes from a human donor in a cohort sampled during active COVID-19. CDR3s include the opening cysteine and the closing phenylalanine or tryptophan. D genes are given only for firm matches. Not every row has a clone size; where given, it reads once, few, many or a size class.

v_call: TRBV12-5
j_call: TRBJ2-1
d_call: .
clone_size: .
cdr3_nt: TGTGCTAGTGGTTTGCTAACCTCACGGGCGGGTGCCTACAATGAGCAGTTCTTC
cdr3_aa: CASGLLTSRAGAYNEQFF

v_call: TRBV6-2/TRBV6-3
j_call: TRBJ2-1
d_call: TRBD2
clone_size: .
cdr3_nt: TGTGCCAGCAGTTACCTAGTGGGACTAGCCCGCTACAATGAGCAGTTCTTC
cdr3_aa: CASSYLVGLARYNEQFF

v_call: TRBV19
j_call: TRBJ1-2
d_call: .
clone_size: .
cdr3_nt: TGTGCCAGTAGTATAGCCGGGATTTATTATGGCTACACCTTC
cdr3_aa: CASSIAGIYYGYTF

v_call: TRBV7-2
j_call: TRBJ2-3
d_call: TRBD2
clone_size: .
cdr3_nt: TGTGCCAGCAGCCTCCTAGCGGGAGGCCTTCGAATCACAGATACGCAGTATTTT
cdr3_aa: CASSLLAGGLRITDTQYF

v_call: TRBV2
j_call: TRBJ2-5
d_call: TRBD1
clone_size: .
cdr3_nt: TGTGCCAGCAGTCGACAGGGGGCCTTGGAGACCCAGTACTTC
cdr3_aa: CASSRQGALETQYF

v_call: TRBV5-1
j_call: TRBJ2-7
d_call: TRBD1
clone_size: once
cdr3_nt: TGCGCCAGCAGCTTTCTAAGGGGGCCTTCCTACGAGCAGTACTTC
cdr3_aa: CASSFLRGPSYEQYF

v_call: TRBV11-2
j_call: TRBJ1-1
d_call: .
clone_size: .
cdr3_nt: TGTGCCAGCCTCTTGGGGGGTACTGAAGCTTTCTTT
cdr3_aa: CASLLGGTEAFF

v_call: TRBV7-6
j_call: TRBJ2-5
d_call: TRBD2
clone_size: .
cdr3_nt: TGTGCCAGCAGCTCAACACTAGCGGGAGTGGTGGAGACCCAGTACTTC
cdr3_aa: CASSSTLAGVVETQYF

v_call: TRBV5-1
j_call: TRBJ2-3
d_call: .
clone_size: .
cdr3_nt: TGCGCCAGCAGCTGGGCAGGAACTAGCACAGATACGCAGTATTTT
cdr3_aa: CASSWAGTSTDTQYF

v_call: TRBV19
j_call: TRBJ2-7
d_call: TRBD2
clone_size: .
cdr3_nt: TGTGCCAGTAGTATTCCGGGAGGGATCTACGAGCAGTACTTC
cdr3_aa: CASSIPGGIYEQYF

v_call: TRBV6-5
j_call: TRBJ2-3
d_call: TRBD2
clone_size: .
cdr3_nt: TGTGCCAGCAGTTACGGGACTAGCGGAGTCACAGATACGCAGTATTTT
cdr3_aa: CASSYGTSGVTDTQYF

v_call: TRBV6-2/TRBV6-3
j_call: TRBJ2-7
d_call: .
clone_size: .
cdr3_nt: TGTGCCAGCAGTATTGCAGGGATCCCTGCCTCCTACGAGCAGTACTTC
cdr3_aa: CASSIAGIPASYEQYF

v_call: TRBV11-2
j_call: TRBJ2-3
d_call: TRBD1
clone_size: once
cdr3_nt: TGTGCCAGCAGCCCAGGACAGGGGCGTACAGATACGCAGTATTTT
cdr3_aa: CASSPGQGRTDTQYF

v_call: TRBV28
j_call: TRBJ1-1
d_call: .
clone_size: .
cdr3_nt: TGTGCCAGCAGTACGCCGGACTCGAACACTGAAGCTTTCTTT
cdr3_aa: CASSTPDSNTEAFF

v_call: TRBV3-1/TRBV3-2
j_call: TRBJ2-5
d_call: TRBD2
clone_size: .
cdr3_nt: TGTGCCAGCAGCCAAGTGGTGTTAGCGGGAGTCCGGTCAGCCCAAGAGACCCAGTACTTC
cdr3_aa: CASSQVVLAGVRSAQETQYF

v_call: TRBV2
j_call: TRBJ1-5
d_call: TRBD1
clone_size: few
cdr3_nt: TGTGCCAGCAACCGGGACAGGGTCCCCAATCAGCCCCAGCATTTT
cdr3_aa: CASNRDRVPNQPQHF

v_call: TRBV10-3
j_call: TRBJ2-7
d_call: TRBD2
clone_size: .
cdr3_nt: TGTGCCATCAGTGGGTCTAGGGAGGGTCACGAGCAGTACTTC
cdr3_aa: CAISGSREGHEQYF

v_call: TRBV3-1/TRBV3-2
j_call: TRBJ1-2
d_call: .
clone_size: .
cdr3_nt: TGTGCCAGCAGCCATGGTCGGGGAACTACCTATGGCTACACCTTC
cdr3_aa: CASSHGRGTTYGYTF

v_call: TRBV5-1
j_call: TRBJ2-7
d_call: TRBD2
clone_size: .
cdr3_nt: TGCGCCAGCAGCTTGGATCCGGGGGGTGTGGGCTACGAGCAGTACTTC
cdr3_aa: CASSLDPGGVGYEQYF

v_call: TRBV24-1
j_call: TRBJ1-1
d_call: .
clone_size: .
cdr3_nt: TGTGCCAGCGCAGAAGGGGTAAACACTGAAGCTTTCTTT
cdr3_aa: CASAEGVNTEAFF

v_call: TRBV9
j_call: TRBJ2-5
d_call: .
clone_size: .
cdr3_nt: TGTGCCAGCAGCGTAGGGTATAAGCTACAAGAGACCCAGTACTTC
cdr3_aa: CASSVGYKLQETQYF

v_call: TRBV29-1
j_call: TRBJ2-2
d_call: TRBD1
clone_size: .
cdr3_nt: TGCAGCGCTGGCCCCCAGGGGGCCACCGGGGAGCTGTTTTTT
cdr3_aa: CSAGPQGATGELFF

v_call: TRBV18
j_call: TRBJ2-7
d_call: TRBD1
clone_size: .
cdr3_nt: TGTGCCAGCTCACCACTGGGGACAGACTCCTACGAGCAGTACTTC
cdr3_aa: CASSPLGTDSYEQYF

v_call: TRBV4-1
j_call: TRBJ2-2
d_call: .
clone_size: few
cdr3_nt: TGCGCCAGCAGCCAAGAGTGGGGGCTGTTTGGTGGTACCGGGGAGCTGTTTTTT
cdr3_aa: CASSQEWGLFGGTGELFF

v_call: TRBV19
j_call: TRBJ2-2
d_call: TRBD1
clone_size: .
cdr3_nt: TGTGCCAGTAGTATAAGGACAGGGGGAGACACCGGGGAGCTGTTTTTT
cdr3_aa: CASSIRTGGDTGELFF

v_call: TRBV25-1
j_call: TRBJ2-3
d_call: .
clone_size: .
cdr3_nt: TGTGCCAGCAGTGAAGGGACTAGCACAGATACGCAGTATTTT
cdr3_aa: CASSEGTSTDTQYF

v_call: TRBV7-8
j_call: TRBJ1-2
d_call: TRBD1
clone_size: .
cdr3_nt: TGTGCCAGCAGCCAACTTATCGGGACAGTTTATGGCTACACCTTC
cdr3_aa: CASSQLIGTVYGYTF

v_call: TRBV3-1/TRBV3-2
j_call: TRBJ2-1
d_call: TRBD2
clone_size: .
cdr3_nt: TGTGCCAGCAGCCGCACCTTACTAGCGAATGAGCAGTTCTTC
cdr3_aa: CASSRTLLANEQFF